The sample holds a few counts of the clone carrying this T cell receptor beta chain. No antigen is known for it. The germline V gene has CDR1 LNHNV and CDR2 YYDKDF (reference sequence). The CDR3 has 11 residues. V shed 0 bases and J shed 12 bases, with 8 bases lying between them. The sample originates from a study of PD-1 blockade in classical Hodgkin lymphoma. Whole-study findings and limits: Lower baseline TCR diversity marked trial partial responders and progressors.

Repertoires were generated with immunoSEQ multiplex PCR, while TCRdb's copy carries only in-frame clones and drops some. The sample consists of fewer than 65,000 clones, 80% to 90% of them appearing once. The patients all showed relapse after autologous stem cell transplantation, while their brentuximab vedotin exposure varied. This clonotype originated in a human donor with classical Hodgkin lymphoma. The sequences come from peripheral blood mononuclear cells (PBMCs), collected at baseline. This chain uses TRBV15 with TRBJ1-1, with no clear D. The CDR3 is CATSRDGKTFF. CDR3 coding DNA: TGTGCCACCAGCAGAGATGGGAAGACTTTCTTT. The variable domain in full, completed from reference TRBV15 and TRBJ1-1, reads DAMVIQNPRYQVTQFGKPVTLSCSQTLNHNVMYWYQQKSSQAPKLLFHYYDKDFNNEADTPDNFQSRRPNTSFCFLDIRSPGLGDTAMYLCATSRDGKTFFGQGTRLTVV.